Described below is a single TCR beta chain sequence and its context. Its antigen remains unidentified. The sample originates from a study of T cell clones after liver transplantation. Study details: Three of the eight recipients were HCV-positive; the rest had non-autoimmune, non-viral transplant indications.

The germline V gene encodes CDR1 SEHNR and CDR2 FQNEAQ (reference sequence). V was clipped by 8 bases and J by 6 bases; unmatched bases: 10. The CDR3 length is 13 residues. Study-level findings and limits: In two subjects, few donor cells limited the measurable donor-reactive repertoire. A larger donor-reactive than third-party decline suggested partial antigen-specific deletion.

Generated by immunoSEQ multiplex PCR, the TCRdb table keeps only in-frame clones and is missing some. The sample holds about 51,000 clones, about nine tenths seen once. This receptor was obtained from a human patient who received a liver transplant. T cells may partly derive from the graft donor. J is TRBJ2-7 and V is TRBV7-9; TRBD1 aligns across 7 bases. The specimen was CD8+ T cells from blood, collected 12 months after liver transplant. CDR3 in amino acids: CASLGTAVAEQYF. In DNA form, the CDR3 reads TGTGCCAGCCTTGGGACAGCGGTCGCCGAGCAGTACTTC.